The clone carrying this T cell receptor (beta chain) was picked up one time. Its target is not known. This specimen comes from a study of T cell responses to AZD1222 COVID-19 vaccine. Study details: Second-dose recipients at about 4 or about 12 weeks were treated as one pooled group.

Germline V gene sequence: CDR1 LGHDT, CDR2 YNNKEL (reference sequence). The CDR3 spans 15 residues. V lost 4 bases and J 0 bases, leaving 10 bases between the germline ends. Regarding the study as a whole: Clonal diversity was possibly underestimated; the donors were predominantly white British and more often female. Spike was spanned by vaccine-associated CD4 TCRs, with dominance at 160-218 and 743-854.

Profiling relied on immunoSEQ multiplex PCR, and the TCRdb table lists in-frame clones only, not all of them. Of about 120,000 clones listed, over 75% were seen once; the top ten hold about 8.5%. The source of this sequence is an adult in good health. The material sequenced was peripheral blood, taken on day 0 of AZD1222 vaccination. The chain links TRBV3-1 (or the pseudogene TRBV3-2) to TRBJ1-3, with D maybe TRBD1 (5 bases). The CDR3 is CASSLRQTSGNTIYF. In DNA, the CDR3 is TGTGCCAGCAGCCTCCGACAGACCTCTGGAAACACCATATATTTT.